The 26 T cell receptor beta chains listed next were all sequenced from one sample in a study of blood T cell repertoires in COVID-19. The repertoire was sequenced with immunoSEQ multiplex PCR; TCRdb's copy has only in-frame clones and lacks some. Of fewer than 300,000 clones listed, roughly 90% are singletons. The sample consisted of PBMCs or T cells enriched from blood (not recorded which). The source is a man between 40 and 49 years old who had recovered from COVID-19.

The genes are TRBV30 and TRBJ2-1; tentative D call: TRBD2 (6 bases). This CDR3 has 17 amino acids. Looked up from germline, CDR1 is GTSNPN and CDR2 is SVGIG (reference sequence). With 1 base removed from V and 0 bases from J, the gap between germline ends came to 16 bases. Here the CDR3 DNA reads TGTGCCTGGAGTGCCTATAGGACCGGGGGCTCCTACAATGAGCAGTTCTTC. Protein: CAWSAYRTGGSYNEQFF.

This clone has just a few counts. J is TRBJ2-5 and V is TRBV7-9, with D tentatively TRBD2 (5 bases). Germline-derived CDR1 and CDR2 are SEHNR and FQNEAQ (reference sequence). Trimming stripped 1 base from V and 7 bases from J, with 19 bases between. This CDR3 region has 16 residues. Here the CDR3 reads CASSLDRELGGATQYF. In nucleotides, the CDR3 is TGTGCCAGCAGCTTAGATCGGGAACTCGGCGGAGCGACCCAGTACTTC.

This chain links TRBV18 with TRBJ2-4, with D possibly TRBD2 on 6 matching bases. The CDR3 covers 13 residues. The germline V gene has CDR1 KGHSH and CDR2 LQKENI. V was shortened by 2 bases and J by 8 bases, with 10 bases between the two germline ends. CDR3 sequence reads: CASSPMTGDIQYF. The CDR3 DNA is TGTGCCAGCTCACCAATGACGGGAGACATTCAGTACTTC. Drawing the rest from reference TRBV18 and TRBJ2-4, the complete variable domain is NAGVMQNPRHLVRRRGQEARLRCSPMKGHSHVYWYRQLPEEGLKFMVYLQKENIIDESGMPKERFSAEFPKEGPSILRIQQVVRGDSAAYFCASSPMTGDIQYFGAGTRLSVL.

The chain links TRBV3-1 (or the pseudogene TRBV3-2) to TRBJ1-2, with 7 bases fitting TRBD1. J lost 6 bases, V lost 6 bases, and 7 bases had no gene match. The CDR3 has 13 amino acids. Looked up from germline, CDR1 is LGHDT and CDR2 is YNNKEL (reference sequence). The CDR3 protein is CASSPGTVHGYTF. The CDR3 bases are TGTGCCAGCAGTCCCGGGACAGTCCATGGCTACACCTTC.

This sequence joins TRBV19 and TRBJ1-1; 7 nucleotides line up with TRBD1. Losses at the gene ends were 1 base for V and 1 base for J; bases not matched to a gene: 3. The CDR3 totals 15 residues. Germline lookup yields CDR1 LNHDA and CDR2 SQIVND (reference sequence). As DNA, the CDR3 is TGTGCCAGTAGTATAGCGACAGGGAGGAACACTGAAGCTTTCTTT. It specifies CASSIATGRNTEAFF.

V gene TRBV5-1 combines with J gene TRBJ1-1, with TRBD1 identical over 9 bases. The CDR3 covers 16 residues. Germline V gene lookup returns CDR1 SGHRS and CDR2 YFSETQ. V was clipped by 1 base and J by 5 bases; unmatched bases: 9. The CDR3 spells CASSLTAQGARTEAFF. In nucleotides, the CDR3 is TGCGCCAGCAGCTTGACCGCACAGGGGGCGCGGACTGAAGCTTTCTTT.

To note about this clone: Other DNA sequences of this sample code for an identical CDR3. The V call is TRBV29-1, the J call TRBJ2-2, with 7 bases fitting TRBD1. CDR3 size: 14 residues. Germline lookup yields CDR1 SQVTM and CDR2 ANQGSEA. Trimming removed 4 bases from V and 3 bases from J; junction bases left unmatched: 5. CDR3 DNA sequence: TGCAGCGTTGGGAGACAGGGCGACACCGGGGAGCTGTTTTTT. Amino acids: CSVGRQGDTGELFF.

The CDR3 here is CASSDLTGLNTEAFF. The DNA for the CDR3 is TGTGCCAGCAGTGACCTGACAGGGCTGAACACTGAAGCTTTCTTT. V is TRBV6-1 and J is TRBJ1-1; 7 bases map to TRBD1. This CDR3 has 15 amino acids. V was pared by 3 bases and J by 0 bases, with 4 bases of the junction left unmatched. Germline loops: CDR1 MNHNS, CDR2 SASEGT.

The chain is built from TRBV9 and TRBJ1-6, with a possible D match to TRBD1 (6 bases). This CDR3 spans 14 amino acids. Germline CDR1 and CDR2: SGDLS and YYNGEE. V lost 10 bases and J lost 7, with 18 bases in between. The CDR3 bases are TGTGCCGGGGGTGTGGGCCAGGGGAATTCACCCCTCCACTTT. Its translation: CAGGVGQGNSPLHF.

This clone was seen a handful of times. This chain joins TRBV7-9 and TRBJ2-2; D may be TRBD2 (5 bases). Deletions cut 5 bases from V and 1 base from J, with 14 bases between. This CDR3 is 16 amino acids long. Germline values: CDR1 SEHNR, CDR2 FQNEAQ (reference sequence). CDR3 sequence reads: CASSPGIERNTGELFF. The CDR3, as DNA: TGTGCCAGCAGCCCCGGGATCGAGAGGAACACCGGGGAGCTGTTTTTT.

The chain joins TRBV2 to TRBJ1-5; 7 bases map to TRBD1. This CDR3 contains 13 residues. Germline loops: CDR1 SNHLY, CDR2 FYNNEI. After removal of 9 bases from V and 4 bases from J, the junction contained 6 bases not matched to a gene. The CDR3 nucleotides read TGTGCCAGTAGGACAGGCGGAAATCAGCCCCAGCATTTT. Its translation: CASRTGGNQPQHF.

The chain carries TRBV28 and TRBJ1-6; D is perhaps TRBD1 (5 bases). V lost 3 bases and J 6 bases, leaving 15 bases between the germline ends. This CDR3 comprises 16 residues. CDR1 is MDHEN, CDR2 SYDVKM, per germline. The CDR3 region has the DNA TGTGCCAGCAGTTTCGGGGGGGTCCCTTTTAATTCACCCCTCCACTTT. Translation: CASSFGGVPFNSPLHF.

The CDR3 coding sequence is TGTGCCAGTAGTCCTCGGACAGGGAAGTACTATGGCTACACCTTC. Translation gives CASSPRTGKYYGYTF. This chain uses TRBV19 with TRBJ1-2; TRBD1 matches at 8 bases. The CDR3 length is 15 residues. V dropped 5 bases and J dropped 3; count of bases not matched to a gene: 8. CDR1 is LNHDA and CDR2 is SQIVND in the germline V gene (reference sequence).

The chain uses TRBV28 and TRBJ1-2; the D gene is possibly TRBD1 (6 bases). Germline V gives CDR1 MDHEN, CDR2 SYDVKM. V lost 2 bases and J lost 7, with 17 bases in between. CDR3 size: 15 residues. Here the CDR3 DNA reads TGTGCCAGCAGTTTAGGGGGCCCACGTCTTTCTGGCTACACCTTC. Amino acid sequence: CASSLGGPRLSGYTF.

The chain employs TRBV21-1 and TRBJ1-5. TRBV21-1 represents a pseudogene. This CDR3 has 14 residues. CDR3 DNA sequence: TGTGCCAGCAGCAACTCGGGAGGCAATCAGCCCCAGCATTTT. The encoded protein is CASSNSGGNQPQHF.

The chain uses TRBV11-2 and TRBJ2-1; possible D gene TRBD1, 6 bases. V was clipped by 6 bases and J by 4 bases, with 16 bases between them. The CDR3 is made up of 15 amino acids. In germline, CDR1 is SGHAT, CDR2 FQNNGV. In nucleotides, the CDR3 is TGTGCCAGCAGACCCCGACAGGCCCTATACAATGAGCAGTTCTTC. Translating it yields CASRPRQALYNEQFF.

V and J are TRBV6-5 and TRBJ2-7; 8 bases are shared with TRBD1. Per germline, CDR1 MNHEY and CDR2 SVGAGI. The CDR3 runs to 16 residues. V dropped 2 bases and J dropped 1; count of bases not matched to a gene: 7. CDR3 loop: CASSYPTGQGSYEQYF. In DNA form, the CDR3 reads TGTGCCAGCAGTTACCCGACCGGACAGGGATCCTACGAGCAGTACTTC.

Only a few counts were recorded for this clone. The chain has TRBV19 and TRBJ1-5; D is perhaps TRBD1 (5 bases). The germline V gene encodes CDR1 LNHDA and CDR2 SQIVND (reference sequence). V shed 2 bases and J shed 0 bases, with 11 bases lying between them. This CDR3 is 16 amino acids long. The DNA of the CDR3 is TGTGCCAGTAGTATACAGGGCGGTTATAGCAATCAGCCCCAGCATTTT. It is translated as CASSIQGGYSNQPQHF. Full variable domain (missing parts from reference TRBV19 and TRBJ1-5): DGGITQSPKYLFRKEGQNVTLSCEQNLNHDAMYWYRQDPGQGLRLIYYSQIVNDFQKGDIAEGYSVSREKKESFPLTVTSAQKNPTAFYLCASSIQGGYSNQPQHFGDGTRLSIL.

The V gene is TRBV10-3, the J gene TRBJ2-1; TRBD2 aligns across 13 bases. Germline V gives CDR1 ENHRY, CDR2 SYGVKD. This CDR3 is 16 amino acids long. Germline trimming cut 2 bases from V and 6 bases from J; bases unmatched to any gene: 4. CDR3 amino acids: CAISESGLAGANEQFF. The CDR3 DNA reads TGTGCCATCAGTGAGAGTGGACTAGCGGGAGCCAATGAGCAGTTCTTC.

Only one count was recorded for this clone. The chain uses TRBV10-2 and TRBJ1-6, with TRBD1 as a possible D gene (5 bases). V lost 6 bases to trimming and J lost 8 bases, with 11 bases between them. The CDR3 sequence is 13 residues long. The germline gives CDR1 WSHSY, CDR2 SAAADI. The chain's CDR3 is CASSQGPHSPLHF. The CDR3 DNA sequence: TGCGCCAGCAGCCAGGGTCCCCATTCACCCCTCCACTTT.

The chain couples TRBV19 to TRBJ2-4, with 7 bases identical to TRBD1. Germline loops: CDR1 LNHDA, CDR2 SQIVND (reference sequence). This CDR3 is built from 15 residues. J lost 1 base, V lost 3 bases, and 3 bases had no gene match. In nucleotides, the CDR3 is TGTGCCAGTAGTATTACAGGGGTGGCCAAAAACATTCAGTACTTC. Its protein is CASSITGVAKNIQYF.

V gene TRBV5-1 combines with J gene TRBJ2-7, with D tentatively TRBD1 (5 bases). The V gene lost 4 bases and the J gene lost 4 bases, with 24 bases spanning the gap. From germline, CDR1 is SGHRS and CDR2 YFSETQ. The CDR3 loop spans 17 amino acids. The CDR3 reads CASSPRGFSTPSYEQYF. CDR3 sequence (DNA): TGCGCCAGCAGCCCTAGGGGCTTTTCTACCCCTTCTTACGAGCAGTACTTC.

The chain has TRBV7-3 and TRBJ2-1; TRBD1 agrees at 11 bases. Trimming at V came to 2 bases and at J to 0 bases, leaving 9 bases not matched to a gene. The CDR3 runs 19 residues. CDR1 is SGHTA, CDR2 FQGTGA, per germline. CDR3 sequence reads: CASSLFGTGGTYSYNEQFF. For the CDR3, the DNA is TGTGCCAGCAGCTTATTTGGGACAGGGGGTACCTACTCCTACAATGAGCAGTTCTTC.

The V gene is TRBV18, the J gene TRBJ2-7; 7 nucleotides align to TRBD1. The germline V gene has CDR1 KGHSH and CDR2 LQKENI. Trimming removed 4 bases from V and 1 base from J; junction bases left unmatched: 1. This CDR3 has 13 amino acids. This CDR3 reads CASSQGASYEQYF. The CDR3 DNA reads as TGTGCCAGCTCACAGGGGGCTTCCTACGAGCAGTACTTC.

The chain uses TRBV3-1 (or the pseudogene TRBV3-2) and TRBJ2-5, with 8 bases lining up with TRBD1. The length of the CDR3 is 14 residues. Germline trimming cut 3 bases from V and 5 bases from J; bases unmatched to any gene: 5. CDR1 LGHDT and CDR2 YNNKEL come from the germline V gene (reference sequence). Here the CDR3 DNA reads TGTGCCAGCAGCCACCCGACAGGGGCGGAGACCCAGTACTTC. Translated, it gives CASSHPTGAETQYF.

The chain recombines TRBV5-5 with TRBJ2-1, with 7 bases that match TRBD2. CDR1 and CDR2 (germline): SGHKS, YYEKEE (reference sequence). CDR3 size: 14 residues. V lost 5 bases, J lost 8 bases, and 10 bases stayed unmatched. DNA of the CDR3: TGTGCCAGCAGTGGGAGGGCGGCCAGGGATGAGCAGTTCTTC. It yields the protein CASSGRAARDEQFF.